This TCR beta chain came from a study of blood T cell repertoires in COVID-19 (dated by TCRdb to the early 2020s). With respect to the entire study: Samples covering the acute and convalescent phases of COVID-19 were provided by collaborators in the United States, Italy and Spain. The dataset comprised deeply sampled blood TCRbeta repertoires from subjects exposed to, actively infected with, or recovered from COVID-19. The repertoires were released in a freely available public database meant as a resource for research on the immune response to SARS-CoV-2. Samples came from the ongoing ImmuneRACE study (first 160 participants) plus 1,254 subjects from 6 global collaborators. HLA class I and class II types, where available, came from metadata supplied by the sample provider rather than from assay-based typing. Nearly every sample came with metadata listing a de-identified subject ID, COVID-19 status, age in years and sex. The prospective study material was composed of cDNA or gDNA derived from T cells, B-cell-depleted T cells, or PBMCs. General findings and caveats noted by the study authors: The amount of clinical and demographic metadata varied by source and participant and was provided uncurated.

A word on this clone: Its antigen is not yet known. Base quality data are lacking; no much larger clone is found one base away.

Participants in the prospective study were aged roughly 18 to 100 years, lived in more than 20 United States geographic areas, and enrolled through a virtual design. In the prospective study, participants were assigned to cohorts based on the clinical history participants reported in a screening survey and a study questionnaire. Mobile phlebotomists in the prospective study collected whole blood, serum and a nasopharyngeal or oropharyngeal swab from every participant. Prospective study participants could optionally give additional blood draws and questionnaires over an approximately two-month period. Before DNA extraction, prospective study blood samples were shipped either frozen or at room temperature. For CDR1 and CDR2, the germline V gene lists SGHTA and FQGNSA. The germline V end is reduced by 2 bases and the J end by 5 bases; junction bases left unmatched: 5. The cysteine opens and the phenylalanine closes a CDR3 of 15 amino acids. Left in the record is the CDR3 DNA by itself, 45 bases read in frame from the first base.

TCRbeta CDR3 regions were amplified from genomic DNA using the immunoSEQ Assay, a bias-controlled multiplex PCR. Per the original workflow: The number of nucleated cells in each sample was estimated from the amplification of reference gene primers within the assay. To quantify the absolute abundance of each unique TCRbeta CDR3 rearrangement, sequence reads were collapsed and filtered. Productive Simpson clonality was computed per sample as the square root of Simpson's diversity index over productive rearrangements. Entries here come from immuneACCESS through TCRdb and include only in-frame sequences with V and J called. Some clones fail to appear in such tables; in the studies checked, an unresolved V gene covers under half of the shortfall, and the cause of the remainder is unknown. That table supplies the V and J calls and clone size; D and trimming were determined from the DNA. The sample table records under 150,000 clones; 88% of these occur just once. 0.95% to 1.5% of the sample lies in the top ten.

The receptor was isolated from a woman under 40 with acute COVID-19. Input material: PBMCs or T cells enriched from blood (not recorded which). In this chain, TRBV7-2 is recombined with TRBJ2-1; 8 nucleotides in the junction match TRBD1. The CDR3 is CASSLRTGRDNEQFF. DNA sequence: TGTGCCAGCAGCTTACGGACAGGGCGGGACAATGAGCAGTTCTTC.